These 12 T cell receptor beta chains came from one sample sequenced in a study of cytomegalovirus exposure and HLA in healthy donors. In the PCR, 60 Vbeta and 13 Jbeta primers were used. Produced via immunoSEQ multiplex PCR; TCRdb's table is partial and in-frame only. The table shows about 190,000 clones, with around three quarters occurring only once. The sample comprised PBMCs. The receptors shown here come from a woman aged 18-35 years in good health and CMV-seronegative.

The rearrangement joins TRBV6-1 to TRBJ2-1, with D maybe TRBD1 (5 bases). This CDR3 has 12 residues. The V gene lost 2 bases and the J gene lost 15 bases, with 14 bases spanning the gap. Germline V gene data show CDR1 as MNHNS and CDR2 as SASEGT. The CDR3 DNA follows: TGTGCCAGCAGTGAACTTGGGCAGGGTACGTTCTTC. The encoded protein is CASSELGQGTFF.

CDR3 DNA: TGTGCCAGCAGTTACTCGGCAGGCGAGAATTCACCCCTCCACTTT. It yields the protein CASSYSAGENSPLHF. This sequence joins TRBV6-5 and TRBJ1-6, with D uncertain. This CDR3 is built from 15 residues. V shed 0 bases and J shed 7 bases, with 10 bases lying between them. The germline V gene encodes CDR1 MNHEY and CDR2 SVGAGI.

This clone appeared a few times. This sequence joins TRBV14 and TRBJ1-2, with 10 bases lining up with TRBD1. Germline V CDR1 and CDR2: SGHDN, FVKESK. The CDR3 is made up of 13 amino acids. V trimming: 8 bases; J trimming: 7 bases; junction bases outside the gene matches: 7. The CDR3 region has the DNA TGTGCCAGCGGCCGGGACAGGGGTTTTGGCTACACCTTC. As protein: CASGRDRGFGYTF.

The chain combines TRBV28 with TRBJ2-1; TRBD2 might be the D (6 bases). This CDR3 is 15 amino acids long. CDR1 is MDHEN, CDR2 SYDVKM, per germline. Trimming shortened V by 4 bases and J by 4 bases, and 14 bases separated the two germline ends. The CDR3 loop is CASSSAGTAYNEQFF. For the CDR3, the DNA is TGTGCCAGCAGTTCGGCCGGGACTGCTTACAATGAGCAGTTCTTC.

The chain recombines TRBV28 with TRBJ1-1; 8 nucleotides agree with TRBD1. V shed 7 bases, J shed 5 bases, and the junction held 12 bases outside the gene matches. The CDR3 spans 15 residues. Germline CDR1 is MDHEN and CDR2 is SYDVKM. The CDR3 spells CASTGGLLLWTEAFF. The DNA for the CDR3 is TGTGCCAGCACAGGGGGCCTTCTGCTGTGGACTGAAGCTTTCTTT.

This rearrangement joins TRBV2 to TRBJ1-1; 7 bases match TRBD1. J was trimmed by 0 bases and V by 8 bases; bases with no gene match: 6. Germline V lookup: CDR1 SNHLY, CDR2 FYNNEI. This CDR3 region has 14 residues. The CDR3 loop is CASVYRGLNTEAFF. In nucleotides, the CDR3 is TGTGCCAGCGTATACAGGGGCCTGAACACTGAAGCTTTCTTT.

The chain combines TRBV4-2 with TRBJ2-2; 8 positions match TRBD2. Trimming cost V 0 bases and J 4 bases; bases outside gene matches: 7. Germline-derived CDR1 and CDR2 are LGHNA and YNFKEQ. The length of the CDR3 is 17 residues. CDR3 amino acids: CASSQDRGGGTTGELFF. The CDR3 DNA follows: TGTGCCAGCAGCCAAGATCGGGGGGGCGGGACCACCGGGGAGCTGTTTTTT.

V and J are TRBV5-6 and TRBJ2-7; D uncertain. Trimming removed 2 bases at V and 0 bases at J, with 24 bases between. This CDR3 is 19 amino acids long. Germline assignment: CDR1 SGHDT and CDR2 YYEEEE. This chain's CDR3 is CASSLALANPFSSSYEQYF. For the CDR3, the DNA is TGTGCCAGCAGCTTAGCACTCGCAAACCCTTTCTCAAGCTCCTACGAGCAGTACTTC.

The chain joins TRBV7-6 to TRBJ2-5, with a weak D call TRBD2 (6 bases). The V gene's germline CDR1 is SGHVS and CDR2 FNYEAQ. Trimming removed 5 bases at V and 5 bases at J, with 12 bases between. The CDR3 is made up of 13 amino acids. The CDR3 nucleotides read TGTGCCAGCAGCGAAGCGCGGGGCGAGACCCAGTACTTC. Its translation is CASSEARGETQYF.

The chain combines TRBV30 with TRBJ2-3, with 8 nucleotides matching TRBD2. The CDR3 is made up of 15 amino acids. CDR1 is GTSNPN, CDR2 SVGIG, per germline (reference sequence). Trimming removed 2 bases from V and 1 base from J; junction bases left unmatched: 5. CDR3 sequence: CAWSRAGEGTDTQYF. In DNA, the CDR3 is TGTGCCTGGAGTCGAGCGGGAGAAGGCACAGATACGCAGTATTTT.

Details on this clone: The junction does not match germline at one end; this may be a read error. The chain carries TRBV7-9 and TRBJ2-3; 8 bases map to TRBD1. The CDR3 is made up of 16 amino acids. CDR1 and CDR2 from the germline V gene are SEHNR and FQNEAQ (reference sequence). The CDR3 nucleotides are TGTTCCAGCAGCTTAGATGGGACAGGAGGCACAGATACGCAGTATTTT. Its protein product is CSSSLDGTGGTDTQYF.

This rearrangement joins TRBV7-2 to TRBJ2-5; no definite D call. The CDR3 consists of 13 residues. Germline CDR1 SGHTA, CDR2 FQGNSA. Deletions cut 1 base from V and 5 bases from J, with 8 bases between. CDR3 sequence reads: CASSLESEETQYF. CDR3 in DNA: TGTGCCAGCAGCTTAGAGAGTGAGGAGACCCAGTACTTC.